A single sample is the source of the 8 T cell receptor beta chains below, sequenced in a study of Ad26.COV2.S vaccination and SARS-CoV-2 variants. Treatment defined: over 15 received Ad26.COV2.S at low or high dose, single or two shots; about five received placebo; per-sample allocation not given. On day 63 after the first injection, vaccine and placebo recipients gave samples. The protocol was immunoSEQ multiplex PCR, while the TCRdb copy is restricted to in-frame clones and leaves out a portion. Of hundreds of thousands of clones listed, 80% to 90% are singletons. Sequencing used peripheral blood, obtained in a trial of Ad26.COV2.S vaccine versus placebo. The source is a person aged 18 to 59 who received the Ad26.COV2.S COVID-19 vaccine or a placebo.

V and J are TRBV13 and TRBJ1-1; D gene unclear. The V gene lost 2 bases and the J gene lost 1 base, with 5 bases spanning the gap. CDR1 is PRHDT and CDR2 is FYEKMQ in the germline V gene (reference sequence). This CDR3 comprises 13 residues. The CDR3, as DNA: TGTGCCAGCAGCTTATGGCGGAACACTGAAGCTTTCTTT. It codes for CASSLWRNTEAFF.

In this sample, this clone turned up a few times. The chain carries TRBV5-1 and TRBJ2-7, with D possibly matching TRBD1 (6 bases). V was shortened by 2 bases and J by 6 bases, with 15 bases between the two germline ends. The CDR3 is 14 residues long. Per germline, CDR1 SGHRS and CDR2 YFSETQ. This chain's CDR3 is CASSFPGAPAEQYF. The DNA of the CDR3 is TGCGCCAGCAGCTTTCCAGGGGCCCCCGCCGAGCAGTACTTC.

This clone was counted once. The gene calls are TRBV7-2 and TRBJ2-5; 11 bases agree with TRBD2. Germline trimming cut 5 bases from V and 5 bases from J; bases unmatched to any gene: 10. The CDR3 sequence is 16 residues long. Germline CDR1 reads SGHTA; CDR2 reads FQGNSA. CDR3 region: CASSLHRLAGSETQYF. The DNA of the CDR3 is TGTGCCAGCAGCCTACACCGACTAGCGGGGTCGGAGACCCAGTACTTC.

This chain links TRBV2 with TRBJ1-2, with 7 bases aligning to TRBD1. V dropped 5 bases and J dropped 4; count of bases not matched to a gene: 7. The CDR3 contains 14 residues. Per the germline V gene, CDR1 is SNHLY and CDR2 is FYNNEI. CDR3 sequence reads: CASSQEGAGYGYTF. The CDR3 region has the DNA TGTGCCAGCAGTCAGGAGGGGGCGGGCTATGGCTACACCTTC.

V gene TRBV4-2 combines with J gene TRBJ2-3, with no clear D. V gave up 0 bases and J gave up 4 bases, with 11 bases separating them. Germline V gives CDR1 LGHNA, CDR2 YNFKEQ. The CDR3 covers 15 residues. The CDR3 DNA reads TGTGCCAGCAGCCAAGATAGCCCCAGTTCAGATACGCAGTATTTT. Protein product: CASSQDSPSSDTQYF.

This clone was counted a single time. The chain has TRBV5-6 and TRBJ1-3, with D perhaps matching TRBD1 (6 bases). Trimming removed 4 bases from V and 4 bases from J, with 21 bases in between. Germline CDR1 is SGHDT and CDR2 is YYEEEE. The CDR3 contains 17 residues. DNA for the CDR3: TGTGCCAGCAGCCCCGCAGGTTGGCAGGGGCCGGGAAACACCATATATTTT. It specifies CASSPAGWQGPGNTIYF.

The chain carries TRBV7-2 and TRBJ2-3, with D perhaps assigned TRBD1 or TRBD2 (6 bases each). Germline V gene lookup returns CDR1 SGHTA and CDR2 FQGNSA. The germline V and J ends were trimmed by 5 bases and 5 bases, with 17 bases remaining between them. This CDR3 is built from 15 residues. The CDR3 nucleotides read TGTGCCAGCAGCAGACAGGCGGGGTTGGGAGATACGCAGTATTTT. This sequence encodes CASSRQAGLGDTQYF.

The chain recombines TRBV5-1 with TRBJ2-1; D might be TRBD1 or TRBD2, each matching 7 bases. The germline V gene has CDR1 SGHRS and CDR2 YFSETQ. The CDR3 covers 16 residues. Trimming left V 3 bases short and J 6 bases short, with 19 bases between. In DNA form, the CDR3 reads TGCGCCAGCAGCTCCCAGGGGGGGACCTTAATCAATGAGCAGTTCTTC. This translates into CASSSQGGTLINEQFF.